The 20 T cell receptor beta chains presented below share a single source sample, sequenced in a study of graft-versus-host responses after intestinal transplantation. The authors processed graft tissue to release intraepithelial and lamina propria lymphocytes. Clones were sequenced by immunoSEQ multiplex PCR, and TCRdb holds only the in-frame ones, with some missing. The repertoire includes roughly 20,000 clones, approximately 70% of them detected once, and 8% sits in the top ten. The input for sequencing was ileum tissue, taken less than 21 days after intestinal transplant. These TCRs come from a human patient who received an intestinal transplant, so some T cells may come from the graft donor.

This clone was seen a handful of times. The chain carries TRBV5-6 and TRBJ1-1; D perhaps matches TRBD1 (6 bases). The germline V and J ends were trimmed by 0 bases and 1 base, with 10 bases remaining between them. This CDR3 spans 15 amino acids. From germline, CDR1 is SGHDT and CDR2 YYEEEE. The CDR3 DNA reads TGTGCCAGCAGCTTGGTAGGACAGCCGAACACTGAAGCTTTCTTT. Its protein product is CASSLVGQPNTEAFF. The full variable domain, completed using reference TRBV5-6 and TRBJ1-1, is DAGVTQSPTHLIKTRGQQVTLRCSPKSGHDTVSWYQQALGQGPQFIFQYYEEEERQRGNFPDRFSGHQFPNYSSELNVNALLLGDSALYLCASSLVGQPNTEAFFGQGTRLTVV.

The CDR3 DNA is TGTGCCAGCAGCCGCACACAGGGACGGGCAGATACGCAGTATTTT. Encoded protein: CASSRTQGRADTQYF. The rearrangement uses TRBV6-5 and TRBJ2-3; maybe TRBD1 (6 bases). From germline, CDR1 is MNHEY and CDR2 SVGAGI. The CDR3 totals 15 residues. The ends were cut back, 6 bases at V and 4 bases at J, with 17 bases in the middle.

The chain couples TRBV27 to TRBJ1-1; maybe TRBD1 (5 bases). The V gene lost 2 bases and the J gene lost 11 bases, with 15 bases spanning the gap. Germline V gives CDR1 MNHEY, CDR2 SMNVEV (reference sequence). This CDR3 contains 13 residues. The DNA for the CDR3 is TGTGCCAGCAGTTTAAGCCGGGACTTCACGGCTTTCTTT. Translating it yields CASSLSRDFTAFF.

The chain couples TRBV27 to TRBJ1-2; TRBD1 matches 7 bases. CDR3 length: 13 residues. The germline gives CDR1 MNHEY, CDR2 SMNVEV (reference sequence). The V gene end was trimmed by 7 bases and the J gene end by 3 bases; junction bases not matched to a gene: 5. The CDR3 nucleotides read TGTGCCAGCATGGGGGACAGTTACTATGGCTACACCTTC. Translated, it gives CASMGDSYYGYTF.

J is TRBJ2-3 and V is TRBV11-2; 9 positions agree with TRBD2. Looked up from germline, CDR1 is SGHAT and CDR2 is FQNNGV. This CDR3 is 16 amino acids long. The J segment lost 4 bases and the V segment lost 4 bases, leaving 9 bases of the junction unmatched. CDR3 DNA sequence: TGTGCCAGCAGCTCCCGGACTAGCGCGGGGTCAGATACGCAGTATTTT. Translated: CASSSRTSAGSDTQYF. Drawing the rest from reference TRBV11-2 and TRBJ2-3, the complete variable domain is EAGVAQSPRYKIIEKRQSVAFWCNPISGHATLYWYQQILGQGPKLLIQFQNNGVVDDSQLPKDRFSAERLKGVDSTLKIQPAKLEDSAVYLCASSSRTSAGSDTQYFGPGTRLTVL.

This chain joins TRBV30 and TRBJ1-2; TRBD1 matches at 12 bases. V gave up 1 base and J gave up 4 bases; unmatched junction bases: 4. CDR1 is GTSNPN and CDR2 is SVGIG in the germline V gene (reference sequence). This CDR3 is 15 amino acids long. Here the CDR3 reads CAWSGGTGGSYGYTF. In DNA form, the CDR3 reads TGTGCCTGGAGTGGAGGGACAGGGGGCAGCTATGGCTACACCTTC.

The J gene is TRBJ2-1, the V gene TRBV27, with 7 bases aligning to TRBD2. The trim removed 5 bases at V and 0 bases at J, leaving 7 bases unmatched. Germline CDR1 and CDR2: MNHEY and SMNVEV (reference sequence). CDR3 length: 16 residues. CDR3 coding DNA: TGTGCCAGCAGTGGAACAGCGGGGAACTCCTACAATGAGCAGTTCTTC. This translates into CASSGTAGNSYNEQFF.

The rearrangement links TRBV29-1 to TRBJ2-3, with D possibly being TRBD1 (6 bases). Trimming left V 3 bases short and J 6 bases short, with 7 bases between. The CDR3 has 11 amino acids. Germline CDR1 is SQVTM and CDR2 is ANQGSEA. CDR3 DNA: TGCAGCGTTGACAGGGGTGATACGCAGTATTTT. It codes for CSVDRGDTQYF.

The rearrangement joins TRBV4-2 to TRBJ2-7; 12 bases are shared with TRBD2. V trimming: 1 base; J trimming: 7 bases; junction bases outside the gene matches: 5. The CDR3 covers 15 residues. Germline CDR1 and CDR2: LGHNA and YNFKEQ. In DNA, the CDR3 is TGTGCCAGCAGCCAAGGGACTAGCGGGGTCTTGGAGCAGTACTTC. This codes for CASSQGTSGVLEQYF.

In this sample, this clone turned up a few times. CDR3 in amino acids: CASSLASGGTYEQYF. CDR3 coding DNA: TGTGCCAGCAGCTTAGCCTCCGGGGGTACCTACGAGCAGTACTTC. The chain employs TRBV7-6 and TRBJ2-7; TRBD2 might be the D (6 bases). The CDR3 totals 15 residues. V was trimmed by 0 bases and J by 2 bases, leaving 11 bases between them. The germline CDR1 and CDR2 sequences are SGHVS and FNYEAQ.

In this sample, this clone turned up once. The rearrangement joins TRBV27 to TRBJ2-7; D might be TRBD1 (6 bases). Germline V gene lookup returns CDR1 MNHEY and CDR2 SMNVEV (reference sequence). V lost 5 bases, J lost 2 bases, and 10 bases lay in between. The CDR3 consists of 13 residues. This CDR3 reads CASSLGTPYEQYF. The CDR3 nucleotides read TGTGCCAGCAGTCTCGGGACACCCTACGAGCAGTACTTC.

J is TRBJ2-7 and V is TRBV4-2; a weak D match, TRBD2 (5 bases). CDR1 and CDR2 (germline): LGHNA, YNFKEQ. The V and J ends lost 0 bases and 2 bases respectively, with 11 bases between them. This CDR3 has 15 amino acids. The DNA of the CDR3 is TGTGCCAGCAGCCAAGAGGTAGCGTTAGCCTACGAGCAGTACTTC. It specifies CASSQEVALAYEQYF.

The genes are TRBV7-8 and TRBJ2-1; TRBD1 aligns across 7 bases. This CDR3 has 16 residues. The germline V gene encodes CDR1 SGHVS and CDR2 FQNEAQ. J lost 0 bases, V lost 3 bases, and 5 bases had no gene match. CDR3: CASSFDRARSYNEQFF. The CDR3 region has the DNA TGTGCCAGCAGCTTCGACAGGGCCCGCTCCTACAATGAGCAGTTCTTC.

This clone was counted a few times. The CDR3 region is CASGRANEKLFF. Written as DNA, the CDR3 is TGTGCCAGCGGCAGGGCTAATGAAAAACTGTTTTTT. The gene calls are TRBV7-6 and TRBJ1-4; TRBD1 might be the D (5 bases). CDR3 size: 12 residues. The V end lost 8 bases, the J end lost 3 bases, and 7 bases lay between the germline ends. CDR1 is SGHVS and CDR2 is FNYEAQ in the germline V gene.

The genes are TRBV7-7 and TRBJ2-3, with 9 bases identical to TRBD2. This CDR3 contains 15 residues. In germline, CDR1 is SSHAT, CDR2 FNYEAQ (reference sequence). V shed 1 base, J shed 3 bases, and the junction held 2 bases outside the gene matches. The CDR3 sequence: CASSLGAGGTDTQYF. CDR3 bases: TGTGCCAGCAGCTTAGGGGCGGGGGGGACAGATACGCAGTATTTT.

This clone turned up a few times. This rearrangement joins TRBV4-2 to TRBJ1-3; 8 nucleotides match TRBD1. This CDR3 region has 17 residues. V lost 1 base, J lost 4 bases, and 9 bases stayed unmatched. Germline CDR1 reads LGHNA; CDR2 reads YNFKEQ. Here the CDR3 reads CASSQVLTGGIGNTIYF. The CDR3 DNA reads as TGTGCCAGCAGCCAAGTCCTTACAGGGGGTATCGGAAACACCATATATTTT.

J is TRBJ2-4 and V is TRBV6-5; 7 bases agree with TRBD1. The CDR3 sequence is 16 residues long. Trimming removed 2 bases from V and 0 bases from J; junction bases left unmatched: 4. Germline CDR1 MNHEY, CDR2 SVGAGI. The CDR3 region has the DNA TGTGCCAGCAGTTACAAGGGGGCTCTAGCCAAAAACATTCAGTACTTC. Translated, it gives CASSYKGALAKNIQYF.

This clone was picked up a small number of times. The rearrangement joins TRBV4-3 to TRBJ1-1; the D gene is possibly TRBD1 (5 bases). This CDR3 has 15 amino acids. V lost 0 bases and J lost 7, with 15 bases in between. The germline CDR1 and CDR2 sequences are LGHNA and YSLEER. CDR3 sequence: CASSQDYTGRGEAFF. The CDR3 bases are TGCGCCAGCAGCCAAGATTATACGGGGAGGGGTGAAGCTTTCTTT.

Here the CDR3 reads CASSVWEGREQFF. The CDR3 DNA reads as TGTGCCAGCAGCGTATGGGAGGGGCGTGAGCAGTTCTTC. The rearrangement links TRBV9 to TRBJ2-1; TRBD2 agrees at 7 bases. The CDR3 sequence is 13 residues long. Germline values: CDR1 SGDLS, CDR2 YYNGEE. V shed 1 base and J 9 bases; nucleotides not matched to a gene: 4.

The J gene is TRBJ1-4, the V gene TRBV30; TRBD1 agrees at 7 bases. Germline V gives CDR1 GTSNPN, CDR2 SVGIG (reference sequence). The CDR3 has 15 residues. Germline trimming cut 3 bases from V and 8 bases from J; bases unmatched to any gene: 12. The CDR3 sequence is CAWRNDRASWEKLFF. The CDR3 DNA is TGTGCCTGGAGAAACGACAGGGCCAGTTGGGAAAAACTGTTTTTT. The full variable domain, with the rest looked up from reference TRBV30 and TRBJ1-4, is SQTIHQWPATLVQPVGSPLSLECTVEGTSNPNLYWYRQAAGRGLQLLFYSVGIGQISSEVPQNLSASRPQDRQFILSSKKLLLSDSGFYLCAWRNDRASWEKLFFGSGTQLSVL.